The present T cell receptor (beta chain) was sequenced within a study of T-cell reconstitution after alpha-beta-depleted transplantation in children. Points from the study as a whole: T-cell counts and diversity at one year following transplant were attributed mainly to newly produced T cells. Surviving recipient T cells and thymic progenitors produced the high day-60 TCRbeta diversity seen in some patients. About two months after transplant, alpha-beta T cells reportedly came from several hundred expanded graft clones.

Preparation of the TCRbeta library used unique molecular identifiers. MiXCR, run by TCRdb on the PCR reads, gives a single entry per CDR3 protein. The sample carries fewer than 750,000 distinct CDR3 sequences, 25% to 30% recorded once. On this clonotype itself: Its antigen is undetermined.

Material: PBMCs, obtained before TCRalphabeta/CD19-depleted stem cell transplant. The source is a boy younger than two with Wiskott-Aldrich syndrome, due to receive a stem cell transplant.

CDR3 protein: CASSQEPREAGELFF. The CDR3 DNA follows: TGTGCCAGCAGCCAAGAGCCAAGGGAGGCCGGGGAGCTGTTTTTT. The chain uses TRBV4-2 and TRBJ2-2; TRBD2 is a possible D gene (6 bases). CDR3 length: 15 amino acids. V was pared by 0 bases and J by 6 bases, with 11 bases between. CDR1 is LGHNA and CDR2 is YNFKEQ in the germline V gene.